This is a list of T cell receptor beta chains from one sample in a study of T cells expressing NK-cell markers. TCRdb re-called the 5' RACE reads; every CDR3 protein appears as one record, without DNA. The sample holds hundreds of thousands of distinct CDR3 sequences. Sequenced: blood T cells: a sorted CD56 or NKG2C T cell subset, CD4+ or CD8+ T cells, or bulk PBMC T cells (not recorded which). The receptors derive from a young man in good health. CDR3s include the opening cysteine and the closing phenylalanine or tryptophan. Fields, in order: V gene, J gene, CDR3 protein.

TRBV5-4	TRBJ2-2	CASSLPPNTGELFF
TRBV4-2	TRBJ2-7	CASSQDLIGYEQYF
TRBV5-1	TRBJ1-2	CASSLREGISGYTF
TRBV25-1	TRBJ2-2	CASRDGSGELFF
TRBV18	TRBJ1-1	CASSPPVTAEAFF
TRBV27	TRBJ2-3	CASGGSGSGTDTQYF
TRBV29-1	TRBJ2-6	CSVQAGAGANVLTF
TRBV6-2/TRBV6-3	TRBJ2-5	CASSYSPPVSGREGWGETQYF
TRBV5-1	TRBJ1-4	CASSRNGREKLFF
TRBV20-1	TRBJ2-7	CSAREVLGQYF
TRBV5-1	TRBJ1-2	CASDWTDSSNYGYTF
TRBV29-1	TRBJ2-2	CSVEGEQGGSFTGELFF
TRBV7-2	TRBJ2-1	CASSQQPGLHNEQFF
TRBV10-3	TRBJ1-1	CAIAQPMNTEAFF
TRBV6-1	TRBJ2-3	CASRPVLFGTDTQYF
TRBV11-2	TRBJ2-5	CASSGVFRLGEGQYF
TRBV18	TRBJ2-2	CASSHSGAGELFF
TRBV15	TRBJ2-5	CATSREGLTLTETQYF
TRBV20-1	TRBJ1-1	CSARDWDRGRNTEAFF
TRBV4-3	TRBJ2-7	CASSQWGRDGDYEQYF
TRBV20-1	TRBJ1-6	CSAVSTGVSPLHF
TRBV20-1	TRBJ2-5	CILVGPQKTQYF
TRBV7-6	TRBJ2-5	CASSSPRTSGQETQYF
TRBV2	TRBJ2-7	CASSEAPLQGIYEQYF
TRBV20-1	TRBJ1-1	CSAQQAAMNTEAFF
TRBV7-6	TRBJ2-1	CASSLDQGDEQFF
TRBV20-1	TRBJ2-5	CSARGQRKETQYF
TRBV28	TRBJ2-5	CASSLGLRELQTQYF